This TCR beta chain was retrieved from a study of T-cell memory formation after mild COVID-19. The overall study: Most TCR clusters belonged to a single donor.

MiXCR, run by TCRdb on the 5' RACE reads, gives a single entry per CDR3 protein. The table has 250,000 to 300,000 distinct CDR3 sequences, roughly 18% seen once. This clonotype has a handful of counts. V gave up 3 bases and J gave up 1 base, with 9 bases separating them. Germline-derived CDR1 and CDR2 are SNHLY and FYNNEI. The CDR3 totals 15 residues. The TCR was taken from a young man who had mild COVID-19 (a few samples of this study predate the infection). Cell type and time point are not known. The chain joins TRBV2 to TRBJ2-2; no definite D call. The specimen sequenced was PBMCs or a T cell subset sorted from them (not recorded which). CDR3 region: CASSEVGQNTGELFF. DNA for the CDR3: TGTGCCAGCAGTGAGGTGGGCCAGAACACCGGGGAGCTGTTTTTT.